This T cell receptor (beta chain) was sequenced for a study of cytomegalovirus exposure and HLA in healthy donors. Only in-frame clones appear in the TCRdb table, and some are missing; sequencing was by immunoSEQ multiplex PCR. The table shows around 150,000 clones, with roughly nine tenths occurring only once. Regarding this clone: Antigen unknown.

Germline V gene data show CDR1 as LNHDA and CDR2 as SQIVND (reference sequence). The CDR3 loop spans 15 amino acids. Trimming cost V 3 bases and J 3 bases, with 14 bases left between them. Study-wide findings and caveats: That first-cohort TCR clusters tended to co-occur in the approximately 120 validation repertoires was found in a later analysis.

The sequence was obtained from a woman aged 25-40 years in good health and CMV-seronegative. The sequenced sample consisted of PBMCs. V gene TRBV19 combines with J gene TRBJ1-1; D is unclear. The CDR3 sequence: CASSIGIRGHTEAFF. The CDR3 region has the DNA TGTGCCAGTAGTATTGGAATACGGGGTCACACTGAAGCTTTCTTT.